Described below is a single TCR beta chain sequence and its context. Study processing details: The assay estimated nucleated cells by amplifying reference gene primers. The method was immunoSEQ multiplex PCR; TCRdb's version includes in-frame clones alone and lacks a portion of them. The V and J calls and clone size are taken from that table; D and trimming were inferred from the DNA. The repertoire holds just over 250,000 clones, with about 89% as singletons. The V and J ends lost 2 bases and 2 bases, in that order; junction bases with no gene match: 4. The CDR3 consists of 15 residues. CDR1 and CDR2 (germline): KGHSH, LQKENI. These data are taken from a study of blood T cell repertoires in COVID-19. Turning to the study itself: The United States, Italy and Spain were the sources of the acute and convalescent COVID-19 samples. In each case, the material was cDNA or gDNA derived from T cells, B-cell-depleted T cells, or PBMCs.

Sequenced: peripheral blood. The TCR originated in a woman aged 50 to 65 with acute or convalescent COVID-19. The chain links TRBV18 to TRBJ2-7; 9 bases are shared with TRBD2. DNA for the CDR3: TGTGCCAGCTCACCAGGGGGACTAGCCACCTACGAGCAGTACTTC. Its translation is CASSPGGLATYEQYF.